The 28 T cell receptor beta chains below all came from one sample that was sequenced in a study of T-cell reconstitution after alpha-beta-depleted transplantation in children. Unique molecular identifiers tagged the TCRbeta library. TCRdb independently ran MiXCR on the PCR reads; one entry per CDR3 protein. The data hold 300,000 to 350,000 distinct CDR3 sequences, with approximately 23% observed a single time. This material consisted of PBMCs, mostly from graft donor cells, taken 180 days after TCRalphabeta/CD19-depleted stem cell transplant. All receptors derive from a male patient aged 10 to 17 who had a stem cell transplant for acute lymphoblastic leukemia, so the T cells may come from the graft donor.

Comments on this clonotype: One end of the junction does not line up with germline, which may come from a read error. V and J are TRBV7-8 and TRBJ2-3, with TRBD2 identical over 9 bases. Looked up from germline, CDR1 is SGHVS and CDR2 is FQNEAQ. The CDR3 runs to 15 residues. DNA of the CDR3: TGTGCCAGCAGCTTCGGCGGGAGGGCCACAAATACGCAGTATTTT. Protein sequence: CASSFGGRATNTQYF. The complete variable domain, with remaining parts taken from reference TRBV7-8 and TRBJ2-3, reads GAGVSQSPRYKVAKRGQDVALRCDPISGHVSLFWYQQALGQGPEFLTYFQNEAQLDKSGLPSDRFFAERPEGSVSTLKIQRTQQEDSAVYLCASSFGGRATNTQYFGPGTRLTVL.

The chain has TRBV27 and TRBJ2-1; 7 bases align to TRBD2. CDR1 and CDR2 (germline): MNHEY, SMNVEV (reference sequence). This CDR3 is 13 amino acids long. With V trimmed by 5 bases and J by 9 bases, 7 bases remained unmatched. CDR3 amino acids: CASSPWTRGEQFF. In nucleotides, the CDR3 is TGTGCCAGCAGTCCCTGGACTAGGGGTGAGCAGTTCTTC.

This clonotype was seen more than once but under ten times. The chain carries TRBV12-3 or TRBV12-4 and TRBJ1-5; D may be TRBD1 (5 bases). Trimming took 7 bases from V and 7 from J, leaving 11 bases between them. This CDR3 region has 12 residues. CDR3 loop: CASTQGRQPQHF. The CDR3 DNA follows: TGTGCCAGCACCCAGGGACGGCAGCCCCAGCATTTT.

A few counts support this clonotype. This chain uses TRBV18 with TRBJ2-3, with 8 bases matching TRBD2. From germline, CDR1 is KGHSH and CDR2 LQKENI. The CDR3 spans 17 residues. V shed 0 bases, J shed 3 bases, and the junction held 8 bases outside the gene matches. CDR3 amino acids: CASSPPRTGGPTDTQYF. The DNA for the CDR3 is TGTGCCAGCTCACCACCGAGAACGGGAGGGCCTACAGATACGCAGTATTTT.

The rearrangement links TRBV2 to TRBJ1-1; a possible D gene is TRBD1 (5 bases). There are 12 residues in the CDR3. Germline-derived CDR1 and CDR2 are SNHLY and FYNNEI. Trimming cost V 7 bases and J 7 bases, with 13 bases left between them. CDR3 residues: CASIVGEFEAFF. The CDR3 bases are TGTGCCAGCATTGTAGGGGAGTTTGAAGCTTTCTTT.

The rearrangement uses TRBV24-1 and TRBJ2-1; TRBD2 aligns across 8 bases. V lost 3 bases and J lost 3; bases outside the gene matches: 12. The CDR3 contains 18 residues. CDR1 is KGHDR and CDR2 is SFDVKD in the germline V gene. The CDR3 loop reads CATSDASGLAEVYNEQFF. The CDR3 DNA sequence: TGTGCCACCAGTGATGCTTCAGGACTAGCAGAAGTCTACAATGAGCAGTTCTTC.

The chain has TRBV18 and TRBJ2-1; 8 nucleotides align to TRBD2. The ends lost 3 bases at V and 2 bases at J; junction bases unmatched: 21. CDR1 is KGHSH, CDR2 LQKENI, per germline. The CDR3 is 21 amino acids. Here the CDR3 reads CASSPTNGGTSGTRPYNEQFF. For the CDR3, the DNA is TGTGCCAGCTCACCTACAAACGGGGGGACCTCCGGGACTAGGCCCTACAATGAGCAGTTCTTC.

This chain links TRBV9 with TRBJ2-3; a possible D gene is TRBD1 (5 bases). Trimming shortened V by 1 base and J by 2 bases, and 14 bases separated the two germline ends. The CDR3 length is 16 residues. Germline loops: CDR1 SGDLS, CDR2 YYNGEE. This CDR3 is CASSVLGVLDTDTQYF. The CDR3 nucleotides are TGTGCCAGCAGCGTATTAGGGGTCCTAGACACAGATACGCAGTATTTT.

The V call is TRBV4-1, the J call TRBJ2-4; 11 bases agree with TRBD2. CDR1 MGHRA and CDR2 YSYEKL come from the germline V gene. The CDR3 contains 16 residues. The junction had 2 bases not matched to a gene; V was cut back by 0 bases and J by 4 bases. CDR3 loop: CASSQDASGRKNIQYF. The CDR3 nucleotides are TGCGCCAGCAGCCAAGACGCTAGCGGGAGGAAAAACATTCAGTACTTC.

This clonotype occurred a few times. The CDR3 loop reads CASSKTGPEGIQPQHF. CDR3 coding DNA: TGTGCCAGCAGCAAGACAGGGCCCGAAGGGATTCAGCCCCAGCATTTT. The chain employs TRBV7-9 and TRBJ1-5; TRBD1 aligns across 7 bases. This CDR3 spans 16 amino acids. Unmatched junction bases numbered 13, after V lost 5 bases and J lost 6 bases. Germline V lookup: CDR1 SEHNR, CDR2 FQNEAQ (reference sequence).

This clonotype has a handful of counts. The chain is built from TRBV11-2 and TRBJ2-3; D not resolved. Between the trimmed V and J ends, which lost 5 bases and 1 base, there was a span of 10 bases. Germline CDR1 SGHAT, CDR2 FQNNGV. CDR3 length: 14 amino acids. DNA of the CDR3: TGTGCCAGCAGCCCAGCTGTCCGCACAGATACGCAGTATTTT. It encodes CASSPAVRTDTQYF.

J is TRBJ2-3 and V is TRBV5-1, with 14 bases fitting TRBD2. The V gene's germline CDR1 is SGHRS and CDR2 YFSETQ. Trimming removed 4 bases from V and 6 bases from J; junction bases left unmatched: 7. The CDR3 loop spans 16 amino acids. CDR3 region: CASSLGTSGSADTQYF. Written as DNA, the CDR3 is TGCGCCAGCAGCCTCGGGACTAGCGGGAGTGCCGATACGCAGTATTTT.

The CDR3, as DNA: TGTGCCAGCAGTTTCCTAACAGGGAGTGGTCAGCCCCAGCATTTT. This gives the protein CASSFLTGSGQPQHF. The chain couples TRBV27 to TRBJ1-5; tentative D call: TRBD1 (6 bases). V lost 3 bases and J lost 6, with 15 bases in between. There are 15 residues in the CDR3. CDR1 and CDR2 from the germline V gene are MNHEY and SMNVEV (reference sequence).

V is TRBV5-1 and J is TRBJ2-1; 9 nucleotides match TRBD2. The CDR3 length is 17 residues. Germline V lookup: CDR1 SGHRS, CDR2 YFSETQ. V was clipped by 0 bases and J by 9 bases; unmatched bases: 13. Written as DNA, the CDR3 is TGCGCCAGCAGCTTGGACTGGGGCGGGAGGGCCTTAGGTGAGCAGTTCTTC. This sequence encodes CASSLDWGGRALGEQFF.

This chain joins TRBV6-1 and TRBJ1-1, with 7 nucleotides matching TRBD1. Germline CDR1 and CDR2: MNHNS and SASEGT. The CDR3 contains 13 residues. V shed 0 bases, J shed 8 bases, and the junction held 3 bases outside the gene matches. Here the CDR3 reads CASSEAGQIEAFF. Here the CDR3 DNA reads TGTGCCAGCAGTGAAGCGGGACAGATCGAAGCTTTCTTT.

This clonotype is a singleton in its sample. The V and J genes are TRBV19 and TRBJ2-1; maybe TRBD2 (5 bases). Trimming took 6 bases from V and 3 from J, leaving 18 bases between them. Germline CDR1 LNHDA, CDR2 SQIVND (reference sequence). The CDR3 is 16 amino acids. CDR3 loop: CASRGSGIPGYNEQFF. CDR3 DNA sequence: TGTGCCAGTAGGGGGTCCGGGATCCCGGGCTACAATGAGCAGTTCTTC.

This clonotype appeared a few times. The V gene is TRBV10-3, the J gene TRBJ2-7, with a tentative D call TRBD2 (5 bases). The CDR3 consists of 17 residues. The V gene's germline CDR1 is ENHRY and CDR2 SYGVKD. Trimming took off 4 bases at V and 2 bases at J, with 21 bases between the two ends. The CDR3 coding sequence is TGTGCCATCAGTGCTTTTTCCCGCAGCGGAAGGGCCTACGAGCAGTACTTC. Residues: CAISAFSRSGRAYEQYF.

There are a few counts of this clonotype. This rearrangement joins TRBV5-1 to TRBJ2-1; 7 positions match TRBD2. Germline V lookup: CDR1 SGHRS, CDR2 YFSETQ. Trimming took 0 bases from V and 4 from J; bases not matched to a gene: 4. The CDR3 is made up of 15 amino acids. Here the CDR3 reads CASSLERDRYNEQFF. The CDR3 nucleotides are TGCGCCAGCAGCTTGGAGCGGGACCGTTACAATGAGCAGTTCTTC.

V is TRBV11-2 and J is TRBJ2-4, with 11 bases matching TRBD2. Germline CDR1 SGHAT, CDR2 FQNNGV. The CDR3 totals 15 residues. V trimming: 4 bases; J trimming: 14 bases; junction bases outside the gene matches: 13. CDR3 bases: TGTGCCAGCAGCTCCGTAAGGGGTAGCGGGAGGGCCGAGTACTTC. Translating it yields CASSSVRGSGRAEYF.

This clonotype showed up just a few times. The CDR3 protein is CASSSRTAVYEQYF. The CDR3 nucleotides read TGCGCCAGCAGCTCCAGGACCGCTGTCTACGAGCAGTACTTC. The V gene is TRBV5-1, the J gene TRBJ2-7; D call uncertain. This CDR3 spans 14 amino acids. The ends were cut back, 3 bases at V and 3 bases at J, with 13 bases in the middle. CDR1 SGHRS and CDR2 YFSETQ come from the germline V gene.

This clonotype was counted a few times. The chain is built from TRBV11-1 and TRBJ1-1, with TRBD1 as a possible D gene (6 bases). The CDR3 totals 19 residues. In germline, CDR1 is SGHAT, CDR2 FQDESV (reference sequence). The V and J ends lost 3 bases and 8 bases respectively, with 31 bases between them. CDR3 protein: CASSFGAYRDNPGRSEAFF. The CDR3 DNA is TGTGCCAGCAGCTTTGGGGCATACCGGGACAACCCTGGCCGTTCGGAAGCTTTCTTT.

This clonotype was observed a handful of times. The chain uses TRBV6-1 and TRBJ2-7, with D maybe TRBD1 (5 bases). The V gene's germline CDR1 is MNHNS and CDR2 SASEGT. The CDR3 loop spans 12 amino acids. Trimming took off 7 bases at V and 1 base at J, with 8 bases between the two ends. The CDR3 nucleotides read TGTGCCAGCACTAGACAGTCCTACGAGCAGTACTTC. Encoded protein: CASTRQSYEQYF.

V is TRBV12-3 or TRBV12-4 and J is TRBJ1-5; TRBD1 matches at 7 bases. The trim removed 7 bases at V and 2 bases at J, leaving 8 bases unmatched. The CDR3 length is 15 residues. The CDR3 DNA sequence: TGTGCCAGCATTCTAGGGGGCTCTGGCAATCAGCCCCAGCATTTT. This sequence encodes CASILGGSGNQPQHF.

The chain combines TRBV5-1 with TRBJ2-2, with 12 positions matching TRBD2. The CDR3 runs to 16 residues. Germline CDR1 SGHRS, CDR2 YFSETQ. The V and J ends lost 0 bases and 9 bases, in that order; junction bases with no gene match: 6. CDR3 in amino acids: CASSLAPSGRDRELFF. CDR3 nucleotide sequence: TGCGCCAGCAGCTTGGCCCCTAGCGGGAGGGACCGGGAGCTGTTTTTT.

This clonotype has just a few counts. This rearrangement joins TRBV28 to TRBJ2-3; D call uncertain. CDR3 size: 11 residues. The V gene lost 6 bases and the J gene lost 5 bases, with 6 bases spanning the gap. Germline V gene sequence: CDR1 MDHEN, CDR2 SYDVKM. CDR3 loop: CASRSVDTQYF. CDR3 DNA: TGTGCCAGCAGGTCCGTAGATACGCAGTATTTT. Complete variable domain (other parts from reference TRBV28 and TRBJ2-3): DVKVTQSSRYLVKRTGEKVFLECVQDMDHENMFWYRQDPGLGLRLIYFSYDVKMKEKGDIPEGYSVSREKKERFSLILESASTNQTSMYLCASRSVDTQYFGPGTRLTVL.

The chain carries TRBV7-3 and TRBJ2-1; 9 bases agree with TRBD2. The germline V gene has CDR1 SGHTA and CDR2 FQGTGA. Unmatched junction bases numbered 15, after V lost 4 bases and J lost 5 bases. CDR3 length: 18 amino acids. Written as DNA, the CDR3 is TGTGCCAGCAGCTCGGGGACTAGCCGGAGCTTCGGCCACAATGAGCAGTTCTTC. This encodes CASSSGTSRSFGHNEQFF.

The V gene is TRBV28, the J gene TRBJ2-1, with 12 bases lining up with TRBD2. The germline gives CDR1 MDHEN, CDR2 SYDVKM. This CDR3 region has 17 residues. J lost 6 bases, V lost 6 bases, and 12 bases had no gene match. The CDR3, as DNA: TGTGCCAGCAGCAGCGCAAGGACTAGCGGGACAGGCAATGAGCAGTTCTTC. This codes for CASSSARTSGTGNEQFF.

The chain combines TRBV9 with TRBJ2-2; the D is unclear. V was cut by 0 bases and J by 4 bases, with 7 bases left in between. The CDR3 loop spans 14 amino acids. Germline CDR1 reads SGDLS; CDR2 reads YYNGEE. The chain's CDR3 is CASSVVSTTGELFF. The CDR3 DNA reads TGTGCCAGCAGCGTAGTGAGCACCACCGGGGAGCTGTTTTTT.